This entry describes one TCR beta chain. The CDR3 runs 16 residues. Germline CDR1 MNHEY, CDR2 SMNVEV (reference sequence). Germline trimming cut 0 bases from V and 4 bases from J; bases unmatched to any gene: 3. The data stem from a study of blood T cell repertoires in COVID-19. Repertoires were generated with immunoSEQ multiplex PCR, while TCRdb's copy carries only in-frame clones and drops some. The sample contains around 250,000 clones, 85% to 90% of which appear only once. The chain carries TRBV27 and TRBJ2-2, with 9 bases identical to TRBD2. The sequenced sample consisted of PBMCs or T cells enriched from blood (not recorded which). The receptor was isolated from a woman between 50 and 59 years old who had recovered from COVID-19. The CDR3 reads CASSLSAGGFTGELFF. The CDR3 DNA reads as TGTGCCAGCAGTTTATCGGCGGGAGGGTTCACCGGGGAGCTGTTTTTT.